Given below is one TCR beta chain in context. In the original analysis: Scientists estimated how many nucleated cells there were by amplifying reference gene primers. Only in-frame clones appear in the TCRdb table, and some are missing; sequencing was by immunoSEQ multiplex PCR. The D gene and trimming were derived from the DNA, and the V and J assignments and clone size from that table. The sample has more than 90,000 clones; roughly four fifths are singletons. These data are taken from a study of blood T cell repertoires in COVID-19. About the study: The origin of the acute and convalescent COVID-19 samples was the United States, Italy and Spain. PBMCs, B-cell-depleted T cells, or T cells were the source of the cDNA or gDNA that made up the material.

The CDR3 runs 17 residues. Trimming took off 3 bases at V and 8 bases at J, with 22 bases between the two ends. Per germline, CDR1 KGHSH and CDR2 LQKENI. This sequence originates from a man in his 60s with acute or convalescent COVID-19. The chain employs TRBV18 and TRBJ1-4; D possibly corresponds to TRBD1 (6 bases). Sequences were obtained from peripheral blood. This CDR3 reads CASSPTSGGPGEEKLFF. In DNA form, the CDR3 reads TGTGCCAGCTCACCCACCTCCGGGGGGCCGGGGGAAGAAAAACTGTTTTTT.